This TCR beta chain was retrieved from a study of PD-L1 blockade in urothelial cancer listed by TCRdb under 2017. A note on the overall study: Every patient began therapy at some point between 2013 and 2015 and was given atezolizumab 1,200 mg intravenously every 3 weeks. Twenty-five of 29 patients were males with bladder-origin urothelial cancer, and about 65% of the roughly 29 reported a prior smoking history. Patients had an ECOG performance status of 0 or 1 and had received between 0 and 3 prior chemotherapy regimens. Blood samples were analyzed at two time points: 3 weeks after treatment start (second dose) and 6 weeks after treatment start. Blood samples gave a median of about 150,000 T cells and 82,636 unique TCRs, with a median clonality of approximately 0.08. The study was an exploratory multi-omic analysis of somatic, immune and clinical correlates of response to PD-L1 blockade with atezolizumab in urothelial cancer. Pretreatment tumor samples, along with matched peripheral blood collected serially before and after atezolizumab treatment, underwent TCR sequencing. Progression-free survival longer than 6 months counted as durable clinical benefit, and TCR features were additionally tested against both progression-free and overall survival. In the same patients, whole exome sequencing and RNA sequencing of pretreatment tumors were performed in addition to TCR sequencing. Nine patients reached durable clinical benefit, while 20 patients did not. Pretreatment blood TCR-seq was available for about 30 patients, at least one posttreatment blood collection was obtained for approximately 25 patients, and tumor TCR-seq was available for approximately 25 patients.

Each PCR received spiked-in synthetic TCR analog templates so that absolute template abundance could be estimated from read counts. The immunoSEQ assay was used to amplify TCRbeta CDR3 regions from genomic DNA with bias-controlled V and J gene primers. Sequencing of rearranged TCRbeta segments was done at approximately 20X coverage. Processing in the source paper ran as follows. Sequencing errors were corrected by clustering and CDR3s were annotated against IMGT to assign V, D and J genes. Downstream analyses used only productive TCRbeta rearrangements and left out out-of-frame or stop-codon sequences. Clonality was calculated as one minus the Shannon entropy normalized by the log of the number of unique productive sequences. Clones differing between time points or between blood and tumor were identified by Fisher's exact test with Benjamini-Hochberg correction at adjusted p below 0.01. TCRdb mirrors the immuneACCESS table, restricted to in-frame sequences. Some clones are absent from its copies; in checked studies, under half trace to an unresolved V gene, and the reason for the others is unknown. The V and J calls and clone size come from that table; D and trimming were worked out from the DNA. The sample records about 120,000 clones, about 82% of which are singletons. The ten top clones hold 2.4% of the sample.

This specimen's time point label, per the study, means: peripheral blood 6 weeks after treatment start. A cohort of approximately 31 patients with locally advanced or metastatic urothelial carcinoma, treated at Memorial Sloan Kettering on a trial protocol, was included. Peripheral blood mononuclear cells were collected from each patient pretreatment and during treatment, giving between 1 and 8 total time points per patient. The Qiagen DNeasy Blood extraction kit was used to purify genomic DNA from total PBMCs and tumor samples. PBMCs were collected pretreatment and during treatment, and were isolated and stored as previously described. Regarding this clone: Its specific antigen is unknown. Base qualities are not recorded, but no much larger clone differs from it by a single base.

Study-wide conclusions, independent of this receptor: Improved progression-free and overall survival was associated with having pretreatment peripheral blood TCR clonality below the median. Small sample size (n ≈ 30) and many exploratory analyses mean the results are intended to be hypothesis-generating. Among patients with durable benefit, tumor-associated TCR clones showed greater expansion in peripheral blood 3 weeks after treatment started (n ≈ 23, p = 0.022).

The sequenced sample was PBMCs, obtained around atezolizumab (anti-PD-L1) treatment. The TCR comes from a man over 45 with urothelial cancer.

The CDR3 here reads CAWSPRGGNQPQHF. The sequenced DNA: TGTGCCTGGAGCCCCAGAGGCGGCAATCAGCCCCAGCATTTT. The V and J genes are TRBV30 and TRBJ1-5; no D gene call is confident. Spanning cysteine to phenylalanine, the CDR3 consists of 14 amino acids. This entry keeps only the CDR3 DNA: 42 bases, framed from base 1. Trimming costs V 3 bases and J 2 bases, and their ends lie 11 bases apart. As encoded in the germline V gene (reference sequence), CDR1 is GTSNPN while CDR2 is SVGIG.